The entry below gives a single T cell receptor (beta chain) sequence along with its context. Its matching antigen is unknown. With V trimmed by 1 base and J by 8 bases, 3 bases remained unmatched. The CDR3 runs 15 residues. Germline V gene sequence: CDR1 MDHEN, CDR2 SYDVKM. This record comes from a study of T cell responses to AZD1222 COVID-19 vaccine. Sequenced by immunoSEQ multiplex PCR; TCRdb stores in-frame clones only, minus some. This sample has roughly 120,000 clones, with 70% to 90% found just once. Study-level results: Donors were chiefly white British, with a greater number of females, and clonal diversity was perhaps underestimated.

The source material was peripheral blood, sampled on day 0 of AZD1222 vaccination. This TCR derives from an adult in good health. This sequence joins TRBV28 and TRBJ2-1; TRBD1 matches 12 bases. CDR3 region: CASSLSGQGADEQFF. CDR3 nucleotides: TGTGCCAGCAGTTTATCGGGACAGGGGGCTGATGAGCAGTTCTTC. Full variable domain (remainder filled in from reference TRBV28 and TRBJ2-1): DVKVTQSSRYLVKRTGEKVFLECVQDMDHENMFWYRQDPGLGLRLIYFSYDVKMKEKGDIPEGYSVSREKKERFSLILESASTNQTSMYLCASSLSGQGADEQFFGPGTRLTVL.